The sequence of this T cell receptor (beta chain) was determined in a study of blood T cell repertoires in COVID-19. Measured with immunoSEQ multiplex PCR; TCRdb has only the in-frame clones, and not every one. Here the sample spans 200,000 or so clones, almost 80% being singletons. The germline gives CDR1 SGHAT, CDR2 FQNNGV. V was clipped by 6 bases and J by 6 bases; unmatched bases: 14. There are 18 residues in the CDR3. The sequence was collected from a man aged 55 to 70 with active or convalescent COVID-19. Sequencing was performed on peripheral blood. The chain combines TRBV11-2 with TRBJ2-2; 12 bases map to TRBD1. CDR3 in DNA: TGTGCCAGCAGTCCCGGGACAGGGGGCGTAGGGTATGCCGGGGAGCTGTTTTTT. Translation gives CASSPGTGGVGYAGELFF.